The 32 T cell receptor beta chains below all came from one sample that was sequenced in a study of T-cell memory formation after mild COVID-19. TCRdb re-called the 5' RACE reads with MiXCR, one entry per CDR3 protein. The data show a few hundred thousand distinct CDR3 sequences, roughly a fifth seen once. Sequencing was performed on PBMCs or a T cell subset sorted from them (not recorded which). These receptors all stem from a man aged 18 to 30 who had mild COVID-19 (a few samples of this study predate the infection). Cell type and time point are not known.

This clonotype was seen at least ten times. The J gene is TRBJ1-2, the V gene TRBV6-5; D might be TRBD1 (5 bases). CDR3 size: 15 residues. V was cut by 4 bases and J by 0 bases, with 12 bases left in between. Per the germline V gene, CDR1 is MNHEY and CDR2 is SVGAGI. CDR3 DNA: TGTGCCAGCAGTTGGGGCGCGGAAGCTAACTATGGCTACACCTTC. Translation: CASSWGAEANYGYTF.

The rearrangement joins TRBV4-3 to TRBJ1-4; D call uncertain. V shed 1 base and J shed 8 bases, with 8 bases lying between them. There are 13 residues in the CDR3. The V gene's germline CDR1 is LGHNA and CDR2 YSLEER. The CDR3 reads CASSQGMWEKLFF. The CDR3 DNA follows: TGCGCCAGCAGCCAAGGGATGTGGGAAAAACTGTTTTTT.

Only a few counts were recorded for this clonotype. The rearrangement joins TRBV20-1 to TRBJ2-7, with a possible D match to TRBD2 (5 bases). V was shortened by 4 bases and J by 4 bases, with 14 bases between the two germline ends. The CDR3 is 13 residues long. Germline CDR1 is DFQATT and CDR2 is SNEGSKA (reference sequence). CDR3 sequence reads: CSANQATGYEQYF. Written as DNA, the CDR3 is TGCAGTGCTAATCAAGCAACGGGATACGAGCAGTACTTC.

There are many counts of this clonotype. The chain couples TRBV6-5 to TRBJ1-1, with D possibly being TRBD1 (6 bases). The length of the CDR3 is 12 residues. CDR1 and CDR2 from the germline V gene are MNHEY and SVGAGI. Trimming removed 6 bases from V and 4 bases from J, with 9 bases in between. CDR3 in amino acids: CASRRGATEAFF. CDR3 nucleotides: TGTGCCAGCAGAAGGGGGGCCACTGAAGCTTTCTTT.

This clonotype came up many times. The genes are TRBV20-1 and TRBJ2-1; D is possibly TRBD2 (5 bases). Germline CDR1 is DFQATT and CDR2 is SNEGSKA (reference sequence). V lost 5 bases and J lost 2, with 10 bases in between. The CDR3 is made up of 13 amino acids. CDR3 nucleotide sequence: TGCAGTGCTTCCGGGGTTCCCTACAATGAGCAGTTCTTC. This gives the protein CSASGVPYNEQFF.

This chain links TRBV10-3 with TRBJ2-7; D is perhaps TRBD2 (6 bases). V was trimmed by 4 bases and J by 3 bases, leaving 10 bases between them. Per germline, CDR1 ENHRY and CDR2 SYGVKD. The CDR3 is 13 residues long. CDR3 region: CAISVRGDYEQYF. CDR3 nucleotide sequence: TGTGCCATCAGTGTACGCGGGGACTACGAGCAGTACTTC.

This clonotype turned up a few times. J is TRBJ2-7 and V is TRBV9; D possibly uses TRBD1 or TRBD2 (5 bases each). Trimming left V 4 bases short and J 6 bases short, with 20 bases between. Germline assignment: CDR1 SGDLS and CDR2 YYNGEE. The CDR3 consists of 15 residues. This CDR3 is CASSSTPGPRGEQYF. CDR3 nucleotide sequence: TGTGCCAGCAGCTCTACGCCGGGACCGAGAGGCGAGCAGTACTTC.

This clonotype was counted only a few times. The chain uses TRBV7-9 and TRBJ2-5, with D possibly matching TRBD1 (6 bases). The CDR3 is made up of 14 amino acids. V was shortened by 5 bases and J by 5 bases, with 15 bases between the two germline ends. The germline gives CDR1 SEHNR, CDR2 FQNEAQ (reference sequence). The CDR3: CASSRVGQGETQYF. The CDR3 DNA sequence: TGTGCCAGCAGCCGTGTCGGGCAGGGGGAGACCCAGTACTTC.

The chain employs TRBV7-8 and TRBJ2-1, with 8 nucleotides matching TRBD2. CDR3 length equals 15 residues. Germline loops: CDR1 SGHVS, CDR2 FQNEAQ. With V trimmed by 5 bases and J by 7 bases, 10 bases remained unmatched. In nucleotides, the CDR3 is TGTGCCAGCAGCCGAAGCGGGGGCCCGGGGAATGAGCAGTTCTTC. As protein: CASSRSGGPGNEQFF.

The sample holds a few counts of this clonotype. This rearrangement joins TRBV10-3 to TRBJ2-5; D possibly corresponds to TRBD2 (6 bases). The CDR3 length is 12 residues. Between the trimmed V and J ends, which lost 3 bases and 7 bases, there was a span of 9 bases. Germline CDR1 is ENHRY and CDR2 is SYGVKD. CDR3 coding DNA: TGTGCCATCAGTGAAATGGGAGGGACCCAGTACTTC. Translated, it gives CAISEMGGTQYF.

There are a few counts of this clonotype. The CDR3 is CASSFGESSYNSPLHF. The CDR3 DNA reads TGCGCCAGCAGCTTCGGTGAGAGCTCCTATAATTCACCCCTCCACTTT. This chain connects TRBV5-1 to TRBJ1-6; D is undetermined. Germline CDR1 reads SGHRS; CDR2 reads YFSETQ. This CDR3 region has 16 residues. The V end was cut by 2 bases, the J end by 0 bases, with 9 bases between.

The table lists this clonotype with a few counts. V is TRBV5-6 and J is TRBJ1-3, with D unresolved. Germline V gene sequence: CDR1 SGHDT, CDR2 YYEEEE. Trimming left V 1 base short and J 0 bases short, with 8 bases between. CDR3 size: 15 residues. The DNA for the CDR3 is TGTGCCAGCAGCTTGTACGCCTACTCTGGAAACACCATATATTTT. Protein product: CASSLYAYSGNTIYF.

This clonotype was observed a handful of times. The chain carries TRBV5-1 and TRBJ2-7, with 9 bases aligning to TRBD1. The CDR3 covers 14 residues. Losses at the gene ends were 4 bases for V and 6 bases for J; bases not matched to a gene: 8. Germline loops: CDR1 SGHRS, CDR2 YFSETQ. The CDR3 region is CASSIGTGRGEQYV. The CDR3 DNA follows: TGCGCCAGCAGCATAGGGACAGGGCGTGGCGAGCAGTACGTC.

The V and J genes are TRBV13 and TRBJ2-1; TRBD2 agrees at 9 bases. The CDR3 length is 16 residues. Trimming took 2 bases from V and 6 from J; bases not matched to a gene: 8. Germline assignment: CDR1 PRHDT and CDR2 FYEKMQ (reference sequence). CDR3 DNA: TGTGCCAGCAGCTTACGGGCGCTAGCGGGGAGCAATGAGCAGTTCTTC. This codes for CASSLRALAGSNEQFF. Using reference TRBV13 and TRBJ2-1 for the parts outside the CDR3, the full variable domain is AAGVIQSPRHLIKEKRETATLKCYPIPRHDTVYWYQQGPGQDPQFLISFYEKMQSDKGSIPDRFSAQQFSDYHSELNMSSLELGDSALYFCASSLRALAGSNEQFFGPGTRLTVL.

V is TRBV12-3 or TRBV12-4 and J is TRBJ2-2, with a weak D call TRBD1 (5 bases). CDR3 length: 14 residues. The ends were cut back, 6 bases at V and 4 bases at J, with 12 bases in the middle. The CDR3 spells CASRAQGSTGELFF. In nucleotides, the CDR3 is TGTGCCAGCAGGGCCCAGGGAAGCACCGGGGAGCTGTTTTTT.

The CDR3 is CASSQEGSLGAYTEAFF. In nucleotides, the CDR3 is TGCGCCAGCAGCCAAGAGGGGAGCTTGGGGGCGTACACTGAAGCTTTCTTT. The chain is built from TRBV4-3 and TRBJ1-1; possible D gene TRBD1, 6 bases. The germline gives CDR1 LGHNA, CDR2 YSLEER. The CDR3 is made up of 17 amino acids. The V end was cut by 0 bases, the J end by 3 bases, with 17 bases between.

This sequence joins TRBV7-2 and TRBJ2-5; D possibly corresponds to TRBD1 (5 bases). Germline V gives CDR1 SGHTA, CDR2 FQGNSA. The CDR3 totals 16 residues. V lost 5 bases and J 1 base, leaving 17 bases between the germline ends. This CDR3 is CASSTQGSGLQETQYF. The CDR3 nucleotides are TGTGCCAGCAGCACGCAGGGTTCGGGCCTCCAAGAGACCCAGTACTTC.

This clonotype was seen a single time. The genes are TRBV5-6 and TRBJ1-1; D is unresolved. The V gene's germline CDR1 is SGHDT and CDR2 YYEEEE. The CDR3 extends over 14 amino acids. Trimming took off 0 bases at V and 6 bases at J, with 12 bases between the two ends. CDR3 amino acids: CASSLGPGAAEAFF. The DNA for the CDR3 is TGTGCCAGCAGCTTGGGTCCCGGAGCGGCTGAAGCTTTCTTT.

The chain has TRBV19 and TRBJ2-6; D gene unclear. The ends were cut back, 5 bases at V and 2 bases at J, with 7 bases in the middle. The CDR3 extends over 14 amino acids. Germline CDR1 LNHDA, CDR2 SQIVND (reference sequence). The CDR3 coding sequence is TGTGCCAGTAGTCAACAGACTGGGGCCAACGTCCTGACTTTC. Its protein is CASSQQTGANVLTF.

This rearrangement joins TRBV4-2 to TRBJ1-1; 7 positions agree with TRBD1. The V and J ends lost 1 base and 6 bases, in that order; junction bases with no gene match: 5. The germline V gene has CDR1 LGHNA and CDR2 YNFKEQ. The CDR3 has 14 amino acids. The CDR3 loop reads CASSQGQGNAEAFF. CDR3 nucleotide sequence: TGTGCCAGCAGCCAAGGACAGGGAAACGCTGAAGCTTTCTTT.

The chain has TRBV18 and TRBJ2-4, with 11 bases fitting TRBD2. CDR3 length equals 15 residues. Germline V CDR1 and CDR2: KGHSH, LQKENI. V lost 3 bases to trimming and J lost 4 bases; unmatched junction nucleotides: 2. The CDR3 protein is CASSPLAGGKNIQYF. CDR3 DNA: TGTGCCAGCTCACCGTTAGCGGGGGGGAAAAACATTCAGTACTTC. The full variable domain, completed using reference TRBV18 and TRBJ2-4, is NAGVMQNPRHLVRRRGQEARLRCSPMKGHSHVYWYRQLPEEGLKFMVYLQKENIIDESGMPKERFSAEFPKEGPSILRIQQVVRGDSAAYFCASSPLAGGKNIQYFGAGTRLSVL.

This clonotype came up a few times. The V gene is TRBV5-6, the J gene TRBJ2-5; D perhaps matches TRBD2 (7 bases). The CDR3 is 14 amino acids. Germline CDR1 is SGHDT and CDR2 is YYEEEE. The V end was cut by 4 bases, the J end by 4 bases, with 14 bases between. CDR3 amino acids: CASSRQRGGETQYF. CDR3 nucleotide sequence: TGTGCCAGCAGCCGACAAAGGGGGGGAGAGACCCAGTACTTC. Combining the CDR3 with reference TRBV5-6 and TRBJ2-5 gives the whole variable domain DAGVTQSPTHLIKTRGQQVTLRCSPKSGHDTVSWYQQALGQGPQFIFQYYEEEERQRGNFPDRFSGHQFPNYSSELNVNALLLGDSALYLCASSRQRGGETQYFGPGTRLLVL.

CDR3 amino acids: CASRRGNNQPQHF. CDR3 bases: TGTGCCAGTCGCAGGGGGAACAATCAGCCCCAGCATTTT. The chain joins TRBV19 to TRBJ1-5; the match to TRBD1 covers 7 bases. Germline CDR1 LNHDA, CDR2 SQIVND (reference sequence). CDR3 size: 13 residues. Unmatched junction bases numbered 4, after V lost 8 bases and J lost 3 bases.

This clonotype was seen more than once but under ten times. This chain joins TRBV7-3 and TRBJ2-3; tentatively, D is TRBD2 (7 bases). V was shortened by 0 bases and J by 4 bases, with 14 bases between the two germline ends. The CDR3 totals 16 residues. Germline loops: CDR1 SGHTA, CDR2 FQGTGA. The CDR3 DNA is TGTGCCAGCAGCTTAACGATCGGCGGGGGCGCAGATACGCAGTATTTT. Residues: CASSLTIGGGADTQYF.

CDR3 protein: CSARVPRGLEDQPQHF. CDR3 nucleotide sequence: TGCAGTGCTAGAGTTCCACGGGGCCTTGAGGATCAGCCCCAGCATTTT. The V and J genes are TRBV20-1 and TRBJ1-5; possibly TRBD1 for D (5 bases). V lost 1 base and J 5 bases, leaving 18 bases between the germline ends. CDR3 length equals 16 residues. CDR1 is DFQATT, CDR2 SNEGSKA, per germline (reference sequence).

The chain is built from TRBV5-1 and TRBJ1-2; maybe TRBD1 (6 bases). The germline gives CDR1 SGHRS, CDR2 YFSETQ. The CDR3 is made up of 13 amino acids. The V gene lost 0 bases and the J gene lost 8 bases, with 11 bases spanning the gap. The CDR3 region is CASSLAGARGYTF. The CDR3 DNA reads TGCGCCAGCAGCTTGGCAGGGGCCAGGGGCTACACCTTC.

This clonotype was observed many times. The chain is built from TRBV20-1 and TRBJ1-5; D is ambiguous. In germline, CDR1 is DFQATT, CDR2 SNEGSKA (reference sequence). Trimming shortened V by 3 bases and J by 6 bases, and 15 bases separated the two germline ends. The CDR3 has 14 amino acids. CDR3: CSARRNAWPQPQHF. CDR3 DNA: TGCAGTGCTAGGAGGAACGCATGGCCTCAGCCCCAGCATTTT.

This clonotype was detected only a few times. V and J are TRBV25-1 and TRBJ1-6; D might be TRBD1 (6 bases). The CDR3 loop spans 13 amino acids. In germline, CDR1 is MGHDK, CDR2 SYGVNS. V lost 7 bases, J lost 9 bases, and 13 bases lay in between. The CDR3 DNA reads TGTGCCAGCAAACGGGACAACTTTTCACCCCTCCACTTT. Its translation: CASKRDNFSPLHF.

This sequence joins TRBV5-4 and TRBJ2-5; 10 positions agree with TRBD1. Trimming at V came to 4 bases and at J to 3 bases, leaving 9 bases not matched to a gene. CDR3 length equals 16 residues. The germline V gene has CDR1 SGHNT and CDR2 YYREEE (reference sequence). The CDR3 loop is CASSPPPGQGKETQYF. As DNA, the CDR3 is TGTGCCAGCAGCCCCCCGCCGGGACAGGGGAAAGAGACCCAGTACTTC.

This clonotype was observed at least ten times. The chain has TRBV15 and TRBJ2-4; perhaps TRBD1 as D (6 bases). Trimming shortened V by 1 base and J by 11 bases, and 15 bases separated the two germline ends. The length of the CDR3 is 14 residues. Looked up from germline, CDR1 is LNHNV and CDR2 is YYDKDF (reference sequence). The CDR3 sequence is CATSRGTEDIVQYF. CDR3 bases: TGTGCCACCAGCAGAGGGACAGAGGACATAGTTCAGTACTTC.

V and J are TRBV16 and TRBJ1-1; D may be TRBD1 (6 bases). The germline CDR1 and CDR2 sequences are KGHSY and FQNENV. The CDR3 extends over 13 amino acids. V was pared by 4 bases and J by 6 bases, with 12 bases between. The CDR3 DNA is TGTGCCAGCAGCCGTCAGGGGAGTGCTGAAGCTTTCTTT. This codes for CASSRQGSAEAFF. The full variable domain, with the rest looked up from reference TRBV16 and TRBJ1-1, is GEEVAQTPKHLVRGEGQKAKLYCAPIKGHSYVFWYQQVLKNEFKFLISFQNENVFDETGMPKERFSAKCLPNSPCSLEIQATKLEDSAVYFCASSRQGSAEAFFGQGTRLTVV.

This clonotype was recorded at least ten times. The chain's CDR3 is CASRLYSGLSSGANVLTF. The DNA of the CDR3 is TGTGCCAGCAGGCTCTACTCGGGACTCAGCTCTGGGGCCAACGTCCTGACTTTC. This chain uses TRBV28 with TRBJ2-6, with D maybe TRBD2 (6 bases). The CDR3 sequence is 18 residues long. Germline values: CDR1 MDHEN, CDR2 SYDVKM. V dropped 6 bases and J dropped 0 bases, with 18 bases sitting between them. Complete variable domain (other parts from reference TRBV28 and TRBJ2-6): DVKVTQSSRYLVKRTGEKVFLECVQDMDHENMFWYRQDPGLGLRLIYFSYDVKMKEKGDIPEGYSVSREKKERFSLILESASTNQTSMYLCASRLYSGLSSGANVLTFGAGSRLTVL.